This T cell receptor (beta chain) was obtained from a study of shared clonotypes between healthy human individuals. Original handling: With immunoSEQ giving junction-only sequences and no quality scores, filtering differed. TCRdb keeps only in-frame clones here, not all; method: immunoSEQ multiplex PCR. V, J and clone size were drawn from that table, and D and trimming were deduced from the DNA. The repertoire consists of over a million clones, with approximately 98.5% occurring once and the leading ten covering approximately 0.4%. This TCR derives from a man aged 30-40 years in good health. Material for sequencing was naive CD4+ T cells sorted from blood. Subset specified: CD45RA+ positively selected.

DNA of the CDR3: TGTGCCAGCAGTTTGGACAGGGCCGGAGGCTATGGCTACACCTTC. This translates into CASSLDRAGGYGYTF. The chain recombines TRBV6-5 with TRBJ1-2, with 8 bases aligning to TRBD1. V shed 4 bases and J 4 bases; nucleotides not matched to a gene: 8. Germline V lookup: CDR1 MNHEY, CDR2 SVGAGI. This CDR3 is built from 15 residues.